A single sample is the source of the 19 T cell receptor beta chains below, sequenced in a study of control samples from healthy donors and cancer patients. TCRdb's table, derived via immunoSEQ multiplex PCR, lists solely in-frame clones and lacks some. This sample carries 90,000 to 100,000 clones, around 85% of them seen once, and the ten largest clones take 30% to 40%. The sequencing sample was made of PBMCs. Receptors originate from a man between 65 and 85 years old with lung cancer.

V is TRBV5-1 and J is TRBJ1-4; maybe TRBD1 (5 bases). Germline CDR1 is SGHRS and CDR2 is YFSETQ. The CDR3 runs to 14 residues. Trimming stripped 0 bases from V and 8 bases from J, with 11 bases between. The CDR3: CASSLAGQSEKLFF. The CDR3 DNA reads TGCGCCAGCAGCTTGGCGGGGCAAAGCGAAAAACTGTTTTTT.

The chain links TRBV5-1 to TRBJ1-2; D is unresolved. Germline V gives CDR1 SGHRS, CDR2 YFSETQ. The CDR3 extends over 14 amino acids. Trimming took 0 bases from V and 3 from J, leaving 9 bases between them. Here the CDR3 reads CASSLGLADYGYTF. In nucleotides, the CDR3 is TGCGCCAGCAGCTTGGGGCTTGCTGACTATGGCTACACCTTC.

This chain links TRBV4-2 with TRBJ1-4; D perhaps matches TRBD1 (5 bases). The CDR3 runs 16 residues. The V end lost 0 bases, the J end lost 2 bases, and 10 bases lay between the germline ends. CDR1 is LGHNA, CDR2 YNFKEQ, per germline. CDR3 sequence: CASSQESGGTNEKLFF. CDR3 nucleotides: TGTGCCAGCAGCCAAGAATCGGGGGGGACTAATGAAAAACTGTTTTTT.

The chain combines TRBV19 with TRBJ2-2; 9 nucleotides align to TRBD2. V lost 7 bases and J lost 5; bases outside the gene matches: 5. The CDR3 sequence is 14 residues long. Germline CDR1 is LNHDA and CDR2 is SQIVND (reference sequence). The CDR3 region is CASKAGGGTGELFF. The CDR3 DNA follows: TGTGCCAGTAAAGCGGGGGGCGGGACCGGGGAGCTGTTTTTT.

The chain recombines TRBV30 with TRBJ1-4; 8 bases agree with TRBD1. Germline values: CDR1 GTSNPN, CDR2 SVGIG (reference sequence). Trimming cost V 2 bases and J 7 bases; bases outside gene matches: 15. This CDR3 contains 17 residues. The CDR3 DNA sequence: TGTGCCTGGAGTCCGACGGACAGGGCGGGTGTAAGTGAAAAACTGTTTTTT. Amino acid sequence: CAWSPTDRAGVSEKLFF.

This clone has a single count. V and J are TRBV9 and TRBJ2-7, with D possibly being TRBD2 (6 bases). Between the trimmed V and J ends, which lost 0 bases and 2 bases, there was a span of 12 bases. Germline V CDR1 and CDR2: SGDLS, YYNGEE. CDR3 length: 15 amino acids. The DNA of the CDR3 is TGTGCCAGCAGCGTAGATGGGGGGACCCCCTACGAGCAGTACTTC. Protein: CASSVDGGTPYEQYF.

CDR3 sequence (DNA): TGTGCCAGCAGCCAAGATCGGACTAGCGGATACAATGAGCAGTTCTTC. Amino acid sequence: CASSQDRTSGYNEQFF. The V call is TRBV3-1 (or the pseudogene TRBV3-2), the J call TRBJ2-1; 10 bases align to TRBD2. The CDR3 contains 16 residues. The germline V gene has CDR1 LGHDT and CDR2 YNNKEL (reference sequence). V trimming: 0 bases; J trimming: 4 bases; junction bases outside the gene matches: 3.

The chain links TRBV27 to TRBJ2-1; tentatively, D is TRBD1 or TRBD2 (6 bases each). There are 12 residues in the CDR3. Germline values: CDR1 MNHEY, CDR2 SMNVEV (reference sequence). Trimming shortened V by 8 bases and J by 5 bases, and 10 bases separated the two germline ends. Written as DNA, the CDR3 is TGTGCCAGCCGGGGGCTCGACAATGAGCAGTTCTTC. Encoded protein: CASRGLDNEQFF.

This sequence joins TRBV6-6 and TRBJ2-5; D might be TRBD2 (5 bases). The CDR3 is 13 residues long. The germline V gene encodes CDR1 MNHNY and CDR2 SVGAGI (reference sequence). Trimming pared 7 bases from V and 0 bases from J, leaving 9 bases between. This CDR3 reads CASTPDYQETQYF. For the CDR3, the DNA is TGTGCCAGCACCCCGGACTACCAAGAGACCCAGTACTTC.

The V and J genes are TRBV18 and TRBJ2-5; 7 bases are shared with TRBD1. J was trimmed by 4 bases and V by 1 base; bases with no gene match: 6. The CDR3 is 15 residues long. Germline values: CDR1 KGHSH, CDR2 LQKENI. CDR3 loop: CASSPLTGQPETQYF. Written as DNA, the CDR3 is TGTGCCAGCTCACCACTGACAGGGCAGCCAGAGACCCAGTACTTC.

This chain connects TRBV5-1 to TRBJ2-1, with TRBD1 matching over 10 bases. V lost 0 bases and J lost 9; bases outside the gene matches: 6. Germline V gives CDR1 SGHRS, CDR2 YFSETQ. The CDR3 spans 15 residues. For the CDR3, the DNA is TGCGCCAGCAGCTTGGCCCAGGACAGGGGGTTTGAGCAGTTCTTC. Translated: CASSLAQDRGFEQFF. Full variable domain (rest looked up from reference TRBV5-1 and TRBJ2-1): KAGVTQTPRYLIKTRGQQVTLSCSPISGHRSVSWYQQTPGQGLQFLFEYFSETQRNKGNFPGRFSGRQFSNSRSEMNVSTLELGDSALYLCASSLAQDRGFEQFFGPGTRLTVL.

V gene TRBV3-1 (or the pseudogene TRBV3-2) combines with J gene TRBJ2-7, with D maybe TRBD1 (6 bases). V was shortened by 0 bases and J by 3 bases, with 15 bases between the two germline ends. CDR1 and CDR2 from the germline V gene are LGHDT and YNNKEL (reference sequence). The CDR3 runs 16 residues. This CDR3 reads CASSQERNRENYEQYF. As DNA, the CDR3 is TGTGCCAGCAGCCAAGAGAGGAACAGGGAGAACTACGAGCAGTACTTC.

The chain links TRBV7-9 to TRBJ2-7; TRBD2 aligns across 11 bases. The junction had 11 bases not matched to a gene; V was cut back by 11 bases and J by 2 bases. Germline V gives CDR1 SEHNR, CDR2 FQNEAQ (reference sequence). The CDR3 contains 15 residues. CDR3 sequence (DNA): TGTGCCTACCAAGAGAGACTAGCGGGGCCCTACGAGCAGTACTTC. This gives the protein CAYQERLAGPYEQYF.

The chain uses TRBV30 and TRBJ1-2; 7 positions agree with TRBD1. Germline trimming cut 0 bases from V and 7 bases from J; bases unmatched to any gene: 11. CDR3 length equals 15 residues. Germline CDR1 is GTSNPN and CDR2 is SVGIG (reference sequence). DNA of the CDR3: TGTGCCTGGAGTGTAGGATCGCCAGGGGGTGGTGGCTACACCTTC. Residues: CAWSVGSPGGGGYTF. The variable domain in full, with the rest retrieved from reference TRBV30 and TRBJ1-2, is SQTIHQWPATLVQPVGSPLSLECTVEGTSNPNLYWYRQAAGRGLQLLFYSVGIGQISSEVPQNLSASRPQDRQFILSSKKLLLSDSGFYLCAWSVGSPGGGGYTFGSGTRLTVV.

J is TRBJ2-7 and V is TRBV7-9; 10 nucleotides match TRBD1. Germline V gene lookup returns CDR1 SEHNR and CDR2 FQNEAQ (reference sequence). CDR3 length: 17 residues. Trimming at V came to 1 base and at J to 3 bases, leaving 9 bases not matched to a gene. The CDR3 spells CASSLGTSGTGVYEQYF. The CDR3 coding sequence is TGTGCCAGCAGCTTAGGCACCTCCGGGACAGGGGTCTACGAGCAGTACTTC.

The CDR3 protein is CASSEGQGFGYTF. The CDR3 DNA follows: TGCGCCAGCAGCGAGGGACAGGGGTTTGGCTACACCTTC. This chain connects TRBV5-1 to TRBJ1-2, with TRBD1 matching 10 bases. The CDR3 is made up of 13 amino acids. J gave up 7 bases and V 4 bases, and 4 bases lay outside the gene matches. Per germline, CDR1 SGHRS and CDR2 YFSETQ.

CDR3 sequence reads: CASSLAAAATNEKLFF. The CDR3 coding sequence is TGCGCCAGCAGCTTGGCGGCAGCTGCAACTAATGAAAAACTGTTTTTT. V is TRBV5-1 and J is TRBJ1-4; D is ambiguous. This CDR3 region has 16 residues. V was clipped by 0 bases and J by 0 bases, with 9 bases between them. Germline V gene sequence: CDR1 SGHRS, CDR2 YFSETQ.

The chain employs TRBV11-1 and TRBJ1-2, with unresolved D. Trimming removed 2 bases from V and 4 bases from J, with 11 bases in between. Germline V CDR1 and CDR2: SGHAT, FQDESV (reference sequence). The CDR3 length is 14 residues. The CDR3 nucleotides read TGTGCCAGCAGCTTATGGCCGATGAGCTATGGCTACACCTTC. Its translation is CASSLWPMSYGYTF.

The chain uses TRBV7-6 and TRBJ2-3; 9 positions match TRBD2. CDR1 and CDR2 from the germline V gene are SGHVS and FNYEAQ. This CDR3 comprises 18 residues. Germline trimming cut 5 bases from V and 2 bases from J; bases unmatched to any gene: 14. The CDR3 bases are TGTGCCAGCAGCCTCAAGGTCATGGTAGCGGGGGACACAGATACGCAGTATTTT. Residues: CASSLKVMVAGDTDTQYF.